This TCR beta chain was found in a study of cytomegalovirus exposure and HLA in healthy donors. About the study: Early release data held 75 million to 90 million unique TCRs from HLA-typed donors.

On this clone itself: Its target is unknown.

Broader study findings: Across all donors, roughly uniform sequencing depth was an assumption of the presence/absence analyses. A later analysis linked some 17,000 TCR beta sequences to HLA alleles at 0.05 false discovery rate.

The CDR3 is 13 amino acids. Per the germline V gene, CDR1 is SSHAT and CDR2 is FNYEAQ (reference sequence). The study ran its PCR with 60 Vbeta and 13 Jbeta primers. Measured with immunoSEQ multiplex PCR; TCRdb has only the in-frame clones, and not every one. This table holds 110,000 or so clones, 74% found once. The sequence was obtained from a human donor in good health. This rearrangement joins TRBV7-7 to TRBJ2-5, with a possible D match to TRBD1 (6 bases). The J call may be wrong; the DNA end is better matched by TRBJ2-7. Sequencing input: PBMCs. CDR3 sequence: CASSLDTGREQYF. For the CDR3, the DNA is TGTGCCAGCAGCTTAGACACAGGGCGCGAGCAGTACTTC.